These 21 T cell receptor beta chains originate from one sample sequenced in a study of T cell repertoires in cytomegalovirus infection. TCRdb re-called the reads through MiXCR, storing one row per CDR3 protein. Here the sample spans around 900,000 distinct CDR3 sequences, less than 40% being singletons. Which antigens these TCRs recognize remains unknown. This specimen was cultured CD8+ T cells from PBMCs, taken from culture after CMV antigen stimulation. The receptors originated from a human donor in good health (CMV status not recorded). Some clones in this sample may be carry-over from other donors' samples.

The chain carries TRBV25-1 and TRBJ1-1; D is undetermined. V shed 7 bases and J shed 4 bases, with 13 bases lying between them. Per the germline V gene, CDR1 is MGHDK and CDR2 is SYGVNS. The CDR3 has 13 residues. In DNA, the CDR3 is TGTGCCAGCACCCTCCAAAGAGGCACTGAAGCTTTCTTT. Its translation is CASTLQRGTEAFF.

This clonotype has more than one count but fewer than ten. The V call is TRBV7-9, the J call TRBJ1-4; D is unclear. Trimming took off 5 bases at V and 4 bases at J, with 14 bases between the two ends. The length of the CDR3 is 15 residues. CDR1 is SEHNR and CDR2 is FQNEAQ in the germline V gene (reference sequence). Here the CDR3 reads CASSAPLRLNEKLFF. Written as DNA, the CDR3 is TGTGCCAGCAGCGCCCCCCTGCGCCTTAATGAAAAACTGTTTTTT.

This clonotype came up many times. V usage is TRBV7-6 and J usage is TRBJ2-1; the match to TRBD2 covers 8 bases. V lost 4 bases, J lost 2 bases, and 1 base stayed unmatched. The V gene's germline CDR1 is SGHVS and CDR2 FNYEAQ. The CDR3 has 14 amino acids. CDR3: CASSSTSAYNEQFF. The CDR3 nucleotides are TGTGCCAGCAGCTCGACTAGCGCCTACAATGAGCAGTTCTTC. The complete variable domain, with remaining parts taken from reference TRBV7-6 and TRBJ2-1, reads GAGVSQSPRYKVTKRGQDVALRCDPISGHVSLYWYRQALGQGPEFLTYFNYEAQQDKSGLPNDRFSAERPEGSISTLTIQRTEQRDSAMYRCASSSTSAYNEQFFGPGTRLTVL.

Note on this clonotype: One junction end disagrees with the germline gene, perhaps due to a read error. The chain carries TRBV4-2 and TRBJ2-3; the D is unclear. Germline assignment: CDR1 LGHNA and CDR2 YNFKEQ. The CDR3 sequence is 17 residues long. DNA for the CDR3: TGTGTCAGCAGCCTACCCGGGCCCACACTGCACACAGATACGCAGTATTTT. Translation gives CVSSLPGPTLHTDTQYF.

The gene calls are TRBV29-1 and TRBJ1-2; 8 nucleotides line up with TRBD1. Trimming cost V 6 bases and J 8 bases; bases outside gene matches: 17. Germline V CDR1 and CDR2: SQVTM, ANQGSEA. The CDR3 is made up of 15 amino acids. CDR3 nucleotide sequence: TGCAGCGTCGTCCTTAAACAGGGACAGGTCGGGGGCTACACCTTC. Amino acid sequence: CSVVLKQGQVGGYTF. Based on the CDR3 plus reference TRBV29-1 and TRBJ1-2, the full variable domain is SAVISQKPSRDICQRGTSLTIQCQVDSQVTMMFWYRQQPGQSLTLIATANQGSEATYESGFVIDKFPISRPNLTFSTLTVSNMSPEDSSIYLCSVVLKQGQVGGYTFGSGTRLTVV.

This clonotype has at least ten counts. V usage is TRBV10-2 and J usage is TRBJ2-3; 8 nucleotides match TRBD1. Trimming cost V 2 bases and J 2 bases; bases outside gene matches: 15. The CDR3 is made up of 19 amino acids. Germline V gene data show CDR1 as WSHSY and CDR2 as SAAADI. CDR3 loop: CASSEPSSGTGFFTDTQYF. The CDR3 DNA reads TGCGCCAGCAGTGAGCCCTCATCCGGGACAGGTTTTTTCACAGATACGCAGTATTTT.

This clonotype was counted between two and nine times. V usage is TRBV5-1 and J usage is TRBJ2-3; TRBD2 might be the D (6 bases). Germline V gives CDR1 SGHRS, CDR2 YFSETQ. V was shortened by 3 bases and J by 2 bases, with 13 bases between the two germline ends. The CDR3 has 15 amino acids. The CDR3 bases are TGCGCCAGCAGCTGGGGGGAGCGAATCACAGATACGCAGTATTTT. This encodes CASSWGERITDTQYF.

V usage is TRBV2 and J usage is TRBJ2-7; D may be TRBD1 (6 bases). V lost 6 bases to trimming and J lost 3 bases, with 15 bases between them. The CDR3 is made up of 14 amino acids. CDR1 is SNHLY, CDR2 FYNNEI, per germline. The CDR3, as DNA: TGTGCCAGCAGGGAGGACAGCCGGATCTACGAGCAGTACGTC. This translates into CASREDSRIYEQYV.

This clonotype has at least ten counts. The rearrangement links TRBV7-2 to TRBJ2-7, with TRBD1 identical over 8 bases. V lost 3 bases to trimming and J lost 5 bases; unmatched junction nucleotides: 12. The CDR3 loop spans 16 amino acids. Germline V gene lookup returns CDR1 SGHTA and CDR2 FQGNSA. The CDR3 DNA is TGTGCCAGCAGCTTTGGGTCCGGGACAGGCATTGACGAGCAGTACGTC. Translating gives CASSFGSGTGIDEQYV.

As to this clonotype: Sequence at one end of the junction differs from germline and may be a read error. The chain is built from TRBV12-3 or TRBV12-4 and TRBJ2-3, with D tentatively TRBD2 (5 bases). This CDR3 comprises 14 residues. In DNA form, the CDR3 reads TGTGCCAGCAGTTTGGGGAGCCTCACAGATATGCAGTATTTT. It specifies CASSLGSLTDMQYF.

The chain links TRBV10-3 to TRBJ1-2; a possible D gene is TRBD1 (5 bases). V was shortened by 2 bases and J by 2 bases, with 15 bases between the two germline ends. CDR3 length: 16 residues. CDR1 and CDR2 from the germline V gene are ENHRY and SYGVKD. DNA of the CDR3: TGTGCCATCAGTGAGGAAGGGACTCGCGGGAACTATGGCTACACCTTC. It specifies CAISEEGTRGNYGYTF.

The chain joins TRBV9 to TRBJ1-3; TRBD1 aligns across 7 bases. V lost 0 bases and J lost 1; bases outside the gene matches: 1. Germline V gene sequence: CDR1 SGDLS, CDR2 YYNGEE. The CDR3 extends over 15 amino acids. CDR3 loop: CASSVGDSSGNTIYF. CDR3 DNA sequence: TGTGCCAGCAGCGTAGGGGACAGTTCTGGAAACACCATATATTTT.

This clonotype was counted a few times. This chain joins TRBV7-6 and TRBJ2-1; possibly TRBD2 for D (5 bases). Germline-derived CDR1 and CDR2 are SGHVS and FNYEAQ. The CDR3 totals 14 residues. V shed 4 bases and J shed 9 bases, with 16 bases lying between them. The CDR3, as DNA: TGTGCCAGCAGCTCCTCAGCGGCCCCCAGTGAGCAGTTCTTC. Translated: CASSSSAAPSEQFF.

The gene calls are TRBV5-1 and TRBJ2-2, with D perhaps matching TRBD1 (5 bases). The CDR3 sequence is 18 residues long. Germline V gene sequence: CDR1 SGHRS, CDR2 YFSETQ. The V end lost 1 base, the J end lost 3 bases, and 19 bases lay between the germline ends. The CDR3 protein is CASSLWPGKGFDTGELFF. CDR3 DNA: TGCGCCAGCAGCTTGTGGCCAGGGAAAGGCTTTGACACCGGGGAGCTGTTTTTT.

This clonotype appeared a single time. This rearrangement joins TRBV14 to TRBJ1-2, with D possibly matching TRBD1 (5 bases). Trimming took off 4 bases at V and 8 bases at J, with 17 bases between the two ends. This CDR3 has 14 residues. Germline lookup yields CDR1 SGHDN and CDR2 FVKESK. The CDR3 protein is CASSPVGPRGGYTF. Here the CDR3 DNA reads TGTGCCAGCAGCCCCGTTGGGCCCCGGGGGGGCTACACCTTC.

The V call is TRBV27, the J call TRBJ2-3; D is undetermined. The CDR3 covers 11 residues. Germline CDR1 is MNHEY and CDR2 is SMNVEV (reference sequence). The V end lost 4 bases, the J end lost 7 bases, and 6 bases lay between the germline ends. CDR3 coding DNA: TGTGCCAGCAGTTACGACTATACGCAGTATTTT. Its protein is CASSYDYTQYF.

This clonotype was observed a handful of times. V gene TRBV12-3 or TRBV12-4 combines with J gene TRBJ2-1; D uncertain. The CDR3 spans 12 residues. V was cut by 6 bases and J by 8 bases, with 11 bases left in between. The CDR3 sequence: CASSFDGYEQFF. The CDR3 coding sequence is TGTGCCAGCAGCTTTGACGGCTATGAGCAGTTCTTC.

V usage is TRBV5-4 and J usage is TRBJ2-6; D perhaps matches TRBD2 (5 bases). Trimming took off 0 bases at V and 2 bases at J, with 9 bases between the two ends. This CDR3 has 16 amino acids. Germline CDR1 SGHNT, CDR2 YYREEE (reference sequence). For the CDR3, the DNA is TGTGCCAGCAGCTTGGGTCCCGGGGCTGGGGCCAACGTCCTGACTTTC. Its translation: CASSLGPGAGANVLTF. Full variable domain (missing parts from reference TRBV5-4 and TRBJ2-6): ETGVTQSPTHLIKTRGQQVTLRCSSQSGHNTVSWYQQALGQGPQFIFQYYREEENGRGNFPPRFSGLQFPNYSSELNVNALELDDSALYLCASSLGPGAGANVLTFGAGSRLTVL.

V gene TRBV7-3 combines with J gene TRBJ2-1; maybe TRBD2 (5 bases). The CDR3 has 13 residues. The V and J ends lost 5 bases and 7 bases respectively, with 12 bases between them. The germline CDR1 and CDR2 sequences are SGHTA and FQGTGA. CDR3 nucleotide sequence: TGTGCCAGCAGCACATTACCGGGGAATGAGCAGTTCTTC. Translating gives CASSTLPGNEQFF.

This clonotype was seen at least ten times. The gene calls are TRBV6-5 and TRBJ1-2; D is ambiguous. V gave up 4 bases and J gave up 4 bases, with 10 bases separating them. The CDR3 runs to 13 residues. CDR1 is MNHEY and CDR2 is SVGAGI in the germline V gene. The chain's CDR3 is CASSFHRTYGYTF. The CDR3 nucleotides are TGTGCCAGCAGTTTCCACCGGACCTATGGCTACACCTTC.

The gene calls are TRBV19 and TRBJ1-4; D remains ambiguous. Germline CDR1 is LNHDA and CDR2 is SQIVND (reference sequence). Trimming cost V 2 bases and J 0 bases, with 4 bases left between them. The CDR3 length is 14 residues. CDR3 amino acids: CASSIKATNEKLFF. The CDR3, as DNA: TGTGCCAGTAGTATAAAGGCAACTAATGAAAAACTGTTTTTT.